A selection of T cell receptor delta chains follows, all from one sample in a study of gamma-delta T cells after stem cell transplantation. TCRdb fed the RT-PCR reads into CATT to redo clone calling. The sample comprises 1,600 or so delta-chain clones, 20% to 25% of which are singletons, and just over 40% rests with the top ten. Sequencing used gamma-delta T cells. Receptor source: a human donor. It is not recorded whose cells these are; they may come from a transplant donor. CDR3s leave out the opening cysteine and the closing phenylalanine or tryptophan. Size tells how often a clone was seen (once, few, many) or the class of an expanded clone, and some rows leave it out.

V,size,J,CDR3
TRDV2,.,TRDJ1,ACDLLLMGDKLGADNLI
TRDV2,.,TRDJ1,ACDTIGTGTGGKLI
TRDV2,.,TRDJ3,ACDTAPWGRSSWDTRQMF
TRDV2,few,TRDJ3,ACDTIGSGGTRQMF
TRDV2,few,TRDJ3,ACDTAGSRGPSSWHTRQMF
TRDV2,large,TRDJ1,ACDKLQGKIGGYGNTDKLI
TRDV1,.,TRDJ1,ALGVSVPTLTYWGIRGHTDKLI
TRDV2,few,TRDJ1,ACDTVLQLGDTGTDKLI
TRDV2,few,TRDJ3,ACDTVSGAPGSWDTRQMF
TRDV2,medium-sized,TRDJ3,ACDTVLGGSWDTRQMF
TRDV2,medium-sized,TRDJ3,ACDTAGPRSWDTRQMF
TRDV2,few,TRDJ1,ACDPLWRGIDTDKLI
TRDV2,few,TRDJ1,ACDKVLGDPNKYTDKLI
TRDV2,medium-sized,TRDJ1,ACDTEFYRTGLESYTDKLI
TRDV2,.,TRDJ1,ACDPISTGGYGYPPDTDKLI
TRDV2,few,TRDJ1,ACDTVENTDKLI
TRDV2,few,TRDJ1,ACDTLSTDESTDKLI
TRDV2,medium-sized,TRDJ1,ACDTVSRETDKLI